This TCR beta chain originates from a study of shared clonotypes between healthy human individuals. Unmatched junction bases numbered 4, after V lost 4 bases and J lost 3 bases. Germline loops: CDR1 SEHNR, CDR2 FQNEAQ (reference sequence). CDR3 length equals 16 residues. Repertoires were generated with immunoSEQ multiplex PCR, while TCRdb's copy carries only in-frame clones and drops some. The data contain about 2.1 million clones, 90% to 95% of them singletons. Positively selected for CCR7, the CD45RO-negative cells used as naive CD8 cells excluded terminally differentiated effector memory CD45RA+ cells.

The material sequenced was naive CD8+ T cells from PBMCs. This receptor was identified in a man aged 18 to 30 in good health. Some clones in this sample may be carry-over from other donors' samples. This chain connects TRBV7-9 to TRBJ2-5, with 14 bases lining up with TRBD2. DNA for the CDR3: TGTGCCAGCAGCTCGCGGACTAGCGGGAGGAAAGAGACCCAGTACTTC. Translation: CASSSRTSGRKETQYF.